These 28 T cell receptor beta chains were sequenced from one sample in a study of control samples from healthy donors and cancer patients. Here immunoSEQ multiplex PCR was the method, and the copy in TCRdb shows in-frame clones only, minus some. The sample comprises 260,000 or so clones, around 80% of which are singletons, and roughly 15% rests with the top ten. Input material: PBMCs. These receptors all come from a woman aged 60-75 years with lung cancer.

The DNA of the CDR3 is TGTGCCAGCAGCCGACTAGCGGTATCCTATGAGCAGTTCTTC. Translating it yields CASSRLAVSYEQFF. This rearrangement joins TRBV11-2 to TRBJ2-1; TRBD2 agrees at 9 bases. V dropped 5 bases and J dropped 8; count of bases not matched to a gene: 7. Germline CDR1 is SGHAT and CDR2 is FQNNGV. The CDR3 loop spans 14 amino acids.

This chain joins TRBV5-4 and TRBJ2-2; TRBD2 matches at 10 bases. CDR1 is SGHNT and CDR2 is YYREEE in the germline V gene (reference sequence). V shed 7 bases, J shed 1 base, and the junction held 7 bases outside the gene matches. This CDR3 is built from 16 residues. In DNA, the CDR3 is TGTGCCAGCTCGGCCTTAGCGGGAGGGAACACCGGGGAGCTGTTTTTT. It yields the protein CASSALAGGNTGELFF.

This chain uses TRBV5-1 with TRBJ2-3; TRBD2 matches at 8 bases. Trimming took 0 bases from V and 5 from J; bases not matched to a gene: 11. This CDR3 comprises 17 residues. Germline V CDR1 and CDR2: SGHRS, YFSETQ. The CDR3 nucleotides read TGCGCCAGCAGCTTGGCCTATGCGGGAGGAGGGGTAGATACGCAGTATTTT. This encodes CASSLAYAGGGVDTQYF.

The chain is built from TRBV6-2 or TRBV6-3 and TRBJ2-7; TRBD2 matches 8 bases. The CDR3 runs to 13 residues. Germline-derived CDR1 and CDR2 are MNHEY and SVGEGT. Trimming at V came to 5 bases and at J to 0 bases, leaving 0 bases not matched to a gene. The CDR3 DNA sequence: TGTGCCAGCAGTACTAGCGGCTCCTACGAGCAGTACTTC. Encoded protein: CASSTSGSYEQYF.

The chain is built from TRBV5-6 and TRBJ2-5, with D maybe TRBD1 (6 bases). V was pared by 2 bases and J by 4 bases, with 15 bases between. Germline loops: CDR1 SGHDT, CDR2 YYEEEE. There are 15 residues in the CDR3. Here the CDR3 DNA reads TGTGCCAGCAGCTTAGTCTTTCAGGGGATAGAGACCCAGTACTTC. Residues: CASSLVFQGIETQYF.

The rearrangement joins TRBV5-4 to TRBJ1-2, with D maybe TRBD1 (5 bases). Germline V gene lookup returns CDR1 SGHNT and CDR2 YYREEE (reference sequence). CDR3 length: 13 residues. V gave up 3 bases and J gave up 5 bases, with 11 bases separating them. Written as DNA, the CDR3 is TGTGCCAGCAGCTGGTTGGGGGAATATGGCTACACCTTC. This codes for CASSWLGEYGYTF.

J is TRBJ2-3 and V is TRBV5-1; TRBD2 might be the D (5 bases). The germline gives CDR1 SGHRS, CDR2 YFSETQ. The CDR3 has 16 amino acids. The V gene lost 0 bases and the J gene lost 3 bases, with 14 bases spanning the gap. The CDR3 coding sequence is TGCGCCAGCAGCTTGGGAGCTCGGACTCCAACAGATACGCAGTATTTT. It codes for CASSLGARTPTDTQYF.

The chain recombines TRBV9 with TRBJ2-3; no clear D. The CDR3 consists of 12 residues. Trimming shortened V by 3 bases and J by 4 bases, and 6 bases separated the two germline ends. The V gene's germline CDR1 is SGDLS and CDR2 YYNGEE. The CDR3 DNA sequence: TGTGCCAGCAGCGGGGGTGCAGATACGCAGTATTTT. Its translation is CASSGGADTQYF. Complete variable domain (other parts from reference TRBV9 and TRBJ2-3): DSGVTQTPKHLITATGQRVTLRCSPRSGDLSVYWYQQSLDQGLQFLIQYYNGEERAKGNILERFSAQQFPDLHSELNLSSLELGDSALYFCASSGGADTQYFGPGTRLTVL.

The chain combines TRBV6-2 or TRBV6-3 with TRBJ1-2, with TRBD1 as a possible D gene (6 bases). Germline CDR1 and CDR2: MNHEY and SVGEGT. The ends were cut back, 2 bases at V and 4 bases at J, with 20 bases in the middle. The CDR3 runs 17 residues. CDR3 sequence: CASSYPPTTGRLYGYTF. The CDR3 DNA is TGTGCCAGCAGTTACCCACCAACTACAGGGAGACTCTATGGCTACACCTTC.

This chain connects TRBV6-1 to TRBJ1-2; 9 bases match TRBD1. This CDR3 has 14 residues. Germline V lookup: CDR1 MNHNS, CDR2 SASEGT. J lost 8 bases, V lost 2 bases, and 6 bases had no gene match. CDR3 residues: CASSERQGGQGYTF. CDR3 nucleotide sequence: TGTGCCAGCAGTGAAAGACAGGGGGGCCAAGGCTACACCTTC.

This chain uses TRBV25-1 with TRBJ2-5, with a weak D call TRBD1 (6 bases). Germline V gives CDR1 MGHDK, CDR2 SYGVNS. The CDR3 extends over 14 amino acids. Trimming pared 7 bases from V and 7 bases from J, leaving 19 bases between. CDR3 in DNA: TGTGCCAGCACCGAACAACTAGTAGGGGGGACCCAGTACTTC. Translation: CASTEQLVGGTQYF.

The rearrangement links TRBV18 to TRBJ2-7, with D perhaps matching TRBD1 (6 bases). There are 14 residues in the CDR3. Trimming cost V 3 bases and J 2 bases, with 11 bases left between them. Germline CDR1 is KGHSH and CDR2 is LQKENI. The chain's CDR3 is CASSPQTGPYEQYF. In nucleotides, the CDR3 is TGTGCCAGCTCACCTCAGACAGGCCCCTACGAGCAGTACTTC.

The chain is built from TRBV3-1 (or the pseudogene TRBV3-2) and TRBJ1-2; TRBD1 is a possible D gene (5 bases). CDR1 is LGHDT and CDR2 is YNNKEL in the germline V gene (reference sequence). Trimming cost V 5 bases and J 3 bases, with 10 bases left between them. The CDR3 sequence is 13 residues long. CDR3 amino acids: CASSAAGDYGYTF. In DNA form, the CDR3 reads TGTGCCAGCAGCGCCGCGGGGGACTATGGCTACACCTTC.

The rearrangement links TRBV6-5 to TRBJ2-5; D is ambiguous. Germline V lookup: CDR1 MNHEY, CDR2 SVGAGI. The V end lost 2 bases, the J end lost 0 bases, and 10 bases lay between the germline ends. CDR3 length equals 15 residues. The CDR3 loop is CASSYEVSYQETQYF. CDR3 sequence (DNA): TGTGCCAGCAGTTACGAGGTCTCGTACCAAGAGACCCAGTACTTC.

The rearrangement joins TRBV28 to TRBJ2-1, with TRBD1 matching over 7 bases. This CDR3 is built from 13 residues. J lost 14 bases, V lost 2 bases, and 9 bases had no gene match. The germline V gene has CDR1 MDHEN and CDR2 SYDVKM. CDR3 nucleotide sequence: TGTGCCAGCAGTTTAAGTGGGCAGGGGGAAGAGTTCTTC. Protein: CASSLSGQGEEFF.

The V and J genes are TRBV19 and TRBJ1-5, with 7 bases lining up with TRBD1. Germline V gene data show CDR1 as LNHDA and CDR2 as SQIVND (reference sequence). J lost 5 bases, V lost 5 bases, and 9 bases had no gene match. The CDR3 is 15 residues long. The CDR3 protein is CASSLSTGRYQPQHF. CDR3 nucleotides: TGTGCCAGTAGTTTATCGACAGGGCGTTATCAGCCCCAGCATTTT.

The CDR3 here is CASSSGRSHNQPQHF. The DNA for the CDR3 is TGTGCCAGCAGTTCGGGCAGAAGCCACAATCAGCCCCAGCATTTT. The chain recombines TRBV27 with TRBJ1-5; D gene unclear. With 4 bases removed from V and 3 bases from J, the gap between germline ends came to 13 bases. This CDR3 region has 15 residues. The germline V gene has CDR1 MNHEY and CDR2 SMNVEV (reference sequence).

The rearrangement links TRBV6-5 to TRBJ1-5, with D possibly being TRBD1 (5 bases). The CDR3 spans 14 residues. The germline gives CDR1 MNHEY, CDR2 SVGAGI. V was cut by 6 bases and J by 9 bases, with 18 bases left in between. The CDR3 sequence: CASRPGLPGLPQHF. The CDR3 DNA reads as TGTGCCAGCAGGCCGGGGCTCCCGGGATTGCCCCAGCATTTT.

The chain employs TRBV7-6 and TRBJ2-7, with D perhaps TRBD2 (5 bases). The CDR3 totals 15 residues. The ends were cut back, 1 base at V and 6 bases at J, with 16 bases in the middle. Germline V gene sequence: CDR1 SGHVS, CDR2 FNYEAQ. The CDR3 protein is CASSLESPGYGEQYF. The CDR3 region has the DNA TGTGCCAGCAGCTTAGAGTCACCGGGATATGGCGAGCAGTACTTC.

This clone was picked up one time. The CDR3 here is CASSSTGESFEAFF. CDR3 DNA sequence: TGTGCCAGCAGTTCGACAGGTGAATCTTTTGAAGCTTTCTTT. The chain recombines TRBV7-2 with TRBJ1-1; D is possibly TRBD1 (6 bases). The CDR3 is 14 residues long. V gave up 6 bases and J gave up 7 bases, with 18 bases separating them. Germline V gene sequence: CDR1 SGHTA, CDR2 FQGNSA.

The chain couples TRBV11-2 to TRBJ2-1; 14 bases map to TRBD2. V lost 5 bases and J lost 9; bases outside the gene matches: 9. The CDR3 is made up of 16 amino acids. Germline CDR1 reads SGHAT; CDR2 reads FQNNGV. CDR3 sequence: CASSRGTSGSTGEQFF. The CDR3 coding sequence is TGTGCCAGCAGCCGGGGGACTAGCGGGAGTACCGGTGAGCAGTTCTTC. Full variable domain (remainder filled in from reference TRBV11-2 and TRBJ2-1): EAGVAQSPRYKIIEKRQSVAFWCNPISGHATLYWYQQILGQGPKLLIQFQNNGVVDDSQLPKDRFSAERLKGVDSTLKIQPAKLEDSAVYLCASSRGTSGSTGEQFFGPGTRLTVL.

J is TRBJ2-5 and V is TRBV14; 9 nucleotides agree with TRBD1. Germline V lookup: CDR1 SGHDN, CDR2 FVKESK. J was trimmed by 4 bases and V by 0 bases; bases with no gene match: 15. The CDR3 runs to 19 residues. CDR3 DNA: TGTGCCAGCAGCCAAGACCTGGATTTCACAAGACAGGGGGGAGAGACCCAGTACTTC. Translation: CASSQDLDFTRQGGETQYF.

This clone was picked up one time. The chain has TRBV3-1 (or the pseudogene TRBV3-2) and TRBJ1-6, with a tentative D call TRBD1 (5 bases). Trimming removed 7 bases at V and 3 bases at J, with 16 bases between. CDR3 length equals 16 residues. Germline V gene lookup returns CDR1 LGHDT and CDR2 YNNKEL (reference sequence). In DNA form, the CDR3 reads TGTGCCAGCATCTCCAGCGGGGCAGGCTATAATTCACCCCTCCACTTT. Encoded protein: CASISSGAGYNSPLHF.

DNA for the CDR3: TGTGCCAGTAAGCCCGGGACAGGTCTCAACACTGAAGCTTTCTTT. Its protein is CASKPGTGLNTEAFF. The chain carries TRBV19 and TRBJ1-1; TRBD1 aligns across 8 bases. Germline V CDR1 and CDR2: LNHDA, SQIVND (reference sequence). V dropped 7 bases and J dropped 2; count of bases not matched to a gene: 9. CDR3 size: 15 residues.

V and J are TRBV5-1 and TRBJ2-1; tentative D call: TRBD1 (6 bases). Trimming removed 4 bases at V and 4 bases at J, with 12 bases between. The CDR3 spans 14 residues. In germline, CDR1 is SGHRS, CDR2 YFSETQ. CDR3 DNA: TGCGCCAGCAGCCCCTCGGACAGATACAATGAGCAGTTCTTC. Translating it yields CASSPSDRYNEQFF.

The chain employs TRBV3-1 (or the pseudogene TRBV3-2) and TRBJ2-7; TRBD1 might be the D (5 bases). This CDR3 contains 12 residues. CDR1 and CDR2 from the germline V gene are LGHDT and YNNKEL (reference sequence). The V and J ends lost 4 bases and 3 bases respectively, with 7 bases between them. CDR3 coding DNA: TGTGCCAGCAGCCGAGACAGCTACGAGCAGTACTTC. This gives the protein CASSRDSYEQYF.

This chain joins TRBV7-9 and TRBJ1-1; a weak D match, TRBD1 (6 bases). Trimming took off 4 bases at V and 5 bases at J, with 8 bases between the two ends. The V gene's germline CDR1 is SEHNR and CDR2 FQNEAQ (reference sequence). The CDR3 is 12 amino acids. CDR3 DNA: TGTGCCAGCAGCTGGGACAATACTGAAGCTTTCTTT. It yields the protein CASSWDNTEAFF.

This clone was found a few times. The rearrangement uses TRBV23-1 and TRBJ2-7, with 9 bases identical to TRBD1. Being an ORF, TRBV23-1 has a function that is uncertain. CDR3 length: 14 residues. Trimming took 2 bases from V and 6 from J; bases not matched to a gene: 5. The CDR3 sequence: CASSQEDRGTEQYF. In DNA form, the CDR3 reads TGCGCCAGCAGTCAAGAGGACAGGGGAACCGAGCAGTACTTC.